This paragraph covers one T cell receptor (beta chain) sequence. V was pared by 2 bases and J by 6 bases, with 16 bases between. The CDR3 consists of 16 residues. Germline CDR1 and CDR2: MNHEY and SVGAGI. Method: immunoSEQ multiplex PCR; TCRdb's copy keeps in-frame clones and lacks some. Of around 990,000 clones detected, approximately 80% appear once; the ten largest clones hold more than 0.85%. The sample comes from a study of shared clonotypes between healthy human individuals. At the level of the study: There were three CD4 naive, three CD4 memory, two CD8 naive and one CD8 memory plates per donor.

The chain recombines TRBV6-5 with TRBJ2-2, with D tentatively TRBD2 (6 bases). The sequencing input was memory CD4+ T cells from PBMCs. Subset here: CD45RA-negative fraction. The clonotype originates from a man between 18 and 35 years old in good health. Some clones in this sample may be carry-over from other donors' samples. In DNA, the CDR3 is TGTGCCAGCAGTTACACGGGAGCAGGCGGCGCCGGGGAGCTGTTTTTT. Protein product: CASSYTGAGGAGELFF.